One and the same sample provided the 2 T cell receptor beta chains below, sequenced in a study of blood T cell repertoires in COVID-19. Repertoires were generated with immunoSEQ multiplex PCR, while TCRdb's copy carries only in-frame clones and drops some. The sample has 200,000 to 300,000 clones; 88% are singletons. The sample was peripheral blood. Source of these receptors: a man in his fifties or sixties who had recovered from COVID-19.

J is TRBJ1-5 and V is TRBV7-3; TRBD1 matches 7 bases. This CDR3 contains 14 residues. V shed 5 bases and J 6 bases; nucleotides not matched to a gene: 7. The germline V gene has CDR1 SGHTA and CDR2 FQGTGA. The chain's CDR3 is CASSPKGAGQPQHF. As DNA, the CDR3 is TGTGCCAGCAGCCCTAAGGGGGCGGGTCAGCCCCAGCATTTT.

The CDR3 region is CASSYYRGLAKNIQYF. In DNA, the CDR3 is TGTGCCAGCAGTTATTACAGGGGTTTAGCCAAAAACATTCAGTACTTC. V gene TRBV6-5 combines with J gene TRBJ2-4, with 7 bases fitting TRBD1. The germline gives CDR1 MNHEY, CDR2 SVGAGI. Trimming cost V 3 bases and J 0 bases; bases outside gene matches: 5. There are 16 residues in the CDR3.